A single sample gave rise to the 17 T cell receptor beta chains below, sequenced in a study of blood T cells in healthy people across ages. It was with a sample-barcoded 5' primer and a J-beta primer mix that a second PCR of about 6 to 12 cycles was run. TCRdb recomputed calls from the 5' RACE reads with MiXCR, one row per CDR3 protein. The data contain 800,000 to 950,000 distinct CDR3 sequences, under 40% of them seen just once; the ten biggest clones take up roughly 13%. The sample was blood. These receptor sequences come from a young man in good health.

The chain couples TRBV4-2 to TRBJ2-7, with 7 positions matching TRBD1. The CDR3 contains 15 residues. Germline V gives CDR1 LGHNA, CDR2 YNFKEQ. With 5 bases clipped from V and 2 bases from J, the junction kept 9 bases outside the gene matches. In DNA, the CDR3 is TGTGCCAGCAGCTCGGGAAGACAGGGAACCTACGAGCAGTACTTC. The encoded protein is CASSSGRQGTYEQYF.

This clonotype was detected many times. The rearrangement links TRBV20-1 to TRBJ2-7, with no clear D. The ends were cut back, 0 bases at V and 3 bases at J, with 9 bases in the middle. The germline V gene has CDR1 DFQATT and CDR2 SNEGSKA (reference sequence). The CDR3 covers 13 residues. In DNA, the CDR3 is TGCAGTGCTAGAGATCTACAGCTCTACGAGCAGTACTTC. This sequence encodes CSARDLQLYEQYF.

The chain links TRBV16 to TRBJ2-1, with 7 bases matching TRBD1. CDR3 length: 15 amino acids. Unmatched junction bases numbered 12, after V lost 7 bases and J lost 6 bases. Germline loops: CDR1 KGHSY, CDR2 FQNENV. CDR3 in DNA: TGTGCCAGCAACAATCCGGGACAGCACCCCAATGAGCAGTTCTTC. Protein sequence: CASNNPGQHPNEQFF.

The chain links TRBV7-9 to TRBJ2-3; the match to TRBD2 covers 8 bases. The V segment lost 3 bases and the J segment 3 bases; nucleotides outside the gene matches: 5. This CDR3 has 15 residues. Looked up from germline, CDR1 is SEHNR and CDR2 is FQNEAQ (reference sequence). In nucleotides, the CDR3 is TGTGCCAGCAGCTTCCCTACTAGCGGTACAGATACGCAGTATTTT. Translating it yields CASSFPTSGTDTQYF. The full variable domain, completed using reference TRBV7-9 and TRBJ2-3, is DTGVSQNPRHKITKRGQNVTFRCDPISEHNRLYWYRQTLGQGPEFLTYFQNEAQLEKSRLLSDRFSAERPKGSFSTLEIQRTEQGDSAMYLCASSFPTSGTDTQYFGPGTRLTVL.

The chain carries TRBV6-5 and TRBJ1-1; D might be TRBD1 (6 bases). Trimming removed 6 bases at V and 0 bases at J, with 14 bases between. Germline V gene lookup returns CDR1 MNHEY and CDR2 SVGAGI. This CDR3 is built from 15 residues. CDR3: CASSRTASMNTEAFF. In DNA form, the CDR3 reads TGTGCCAGCAGCCGGACAGCGTCCATGAACACTGAAGCTTTCTTT.

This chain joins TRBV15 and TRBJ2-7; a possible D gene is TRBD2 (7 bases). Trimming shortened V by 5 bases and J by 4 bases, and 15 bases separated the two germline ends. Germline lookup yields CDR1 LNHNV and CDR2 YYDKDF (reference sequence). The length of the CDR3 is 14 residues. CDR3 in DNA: TGTGCCACCAGCGCGAGGGGGGGGATATACGAGCAGTACTTC. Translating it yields CATSARGGIYEQYF. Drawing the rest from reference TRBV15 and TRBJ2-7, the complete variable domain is DAMVIQNPRYQVTQFGKPVTLSCSQTLNHNVMYWYQQKSSQAPKLLFHYYDKDFNNEADTPDNFQSRRPNTSFCFLDIRSPGLGDTAMYLCATSARGGIYEQYFGPGTRLTVT.

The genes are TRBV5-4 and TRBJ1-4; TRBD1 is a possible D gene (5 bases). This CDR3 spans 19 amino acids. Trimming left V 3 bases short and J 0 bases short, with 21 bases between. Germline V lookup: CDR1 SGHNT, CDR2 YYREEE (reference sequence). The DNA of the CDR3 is TGTGCCAGCAGCTCTCGGGGGGGGACCGCCGTTGCAACTAATGAAAAACTGTTTTTT. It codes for CASSSRGGTAVATNEKLFF.

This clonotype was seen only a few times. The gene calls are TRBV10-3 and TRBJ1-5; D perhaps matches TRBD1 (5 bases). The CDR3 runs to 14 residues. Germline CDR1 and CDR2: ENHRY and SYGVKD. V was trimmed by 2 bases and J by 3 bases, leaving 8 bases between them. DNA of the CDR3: TGTGCCATCAGTGAGCGTGGGACCAATCAGCCCCAGCATTTT. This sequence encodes CAISERGTNQPQHF.

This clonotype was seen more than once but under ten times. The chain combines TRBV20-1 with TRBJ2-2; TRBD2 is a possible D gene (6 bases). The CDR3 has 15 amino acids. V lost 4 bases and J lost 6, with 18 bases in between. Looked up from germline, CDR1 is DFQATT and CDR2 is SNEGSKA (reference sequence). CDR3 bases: TGCAGTGCTACGGAGGGATTTATATCGTCCGGGGAGCTGTTTTTT. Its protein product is CSATEGFISSGELFF.

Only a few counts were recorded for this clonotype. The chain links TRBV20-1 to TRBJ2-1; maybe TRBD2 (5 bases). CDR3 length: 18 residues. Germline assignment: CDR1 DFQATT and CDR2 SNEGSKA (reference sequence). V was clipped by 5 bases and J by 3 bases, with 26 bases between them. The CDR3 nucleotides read TGCAGTGCTTCCGCCCGGGCGGTCCGGGGAGCTCGCTACAATGAGCAGTTCTTC. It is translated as CSASARAVRGARYNEQFF.

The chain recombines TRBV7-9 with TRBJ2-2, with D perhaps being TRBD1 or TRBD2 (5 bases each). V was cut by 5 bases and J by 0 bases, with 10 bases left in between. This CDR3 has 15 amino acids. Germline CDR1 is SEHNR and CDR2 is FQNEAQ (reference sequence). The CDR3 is CASSTRQPNTGELFF. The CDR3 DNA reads TGTGCCAGCAGCACTAGACAGCCGAACACCGGGGAGCTGTTTTTT.

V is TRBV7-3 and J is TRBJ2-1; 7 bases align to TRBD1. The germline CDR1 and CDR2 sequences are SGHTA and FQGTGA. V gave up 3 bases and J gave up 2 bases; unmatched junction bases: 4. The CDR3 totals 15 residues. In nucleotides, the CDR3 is TGTGCCAGCAGCTTTGACAGGGCCACCTACAATGAGCAGTTCTTC. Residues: CASSFDRATYNEQFF.

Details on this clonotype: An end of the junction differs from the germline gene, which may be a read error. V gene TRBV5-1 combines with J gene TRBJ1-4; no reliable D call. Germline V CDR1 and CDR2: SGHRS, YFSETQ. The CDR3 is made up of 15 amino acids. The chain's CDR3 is CASSLDTPTNKKLFF. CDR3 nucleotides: TGCGCCAGCAGCTTGGATACACCAACTAATAAAAAACTGTTTTTT. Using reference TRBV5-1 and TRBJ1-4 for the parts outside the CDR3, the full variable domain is KAGVTQTPRYLIKTRGQQVTLSCSPISGHRSVSWYQQTPGQGLQFLFEYFSETQRNKGNFPGRFSGRQFSNSRSEMNVSTLELGDSALYLCASSLDTPTNKKLFFGSGTQLSVL.

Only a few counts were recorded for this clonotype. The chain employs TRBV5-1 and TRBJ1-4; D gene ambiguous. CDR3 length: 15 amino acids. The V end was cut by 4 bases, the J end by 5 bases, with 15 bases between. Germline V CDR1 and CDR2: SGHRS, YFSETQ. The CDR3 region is CASSPTGRNNEKLFF. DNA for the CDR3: TGCGCCAGCAGCCCCACGGGGAGGAACAATGAAAAACTGTTTTTT.

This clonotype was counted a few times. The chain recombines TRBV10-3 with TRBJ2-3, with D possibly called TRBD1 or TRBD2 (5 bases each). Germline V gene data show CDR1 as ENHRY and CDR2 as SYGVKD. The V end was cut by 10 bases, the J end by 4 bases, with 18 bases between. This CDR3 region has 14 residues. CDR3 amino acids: CATRGDSGPDTQYF. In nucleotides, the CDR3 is TGTGCCACCCGGGGTGACAGCGGCCCAGATACGCAGTATTTT.

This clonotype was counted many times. The DNA of the CDR3 is TGCGCCAGCAGCCAAGGTTACCGGACAGGGGGCCTACACAATGAGCAGTTCTTC. Residues: CASSQGYRTGGLHNEQFF. The chain uses TRBV4-1 and TRBJ2-1, with 11 bases that match TRBD1. V shed 1 base and J 5 bases; nucleotides not matched to a gene: 10. The CDR3 sequence is 18 residues long. Germline V lookup: CDR1 MGHRA, CDR2 YSYEKL.

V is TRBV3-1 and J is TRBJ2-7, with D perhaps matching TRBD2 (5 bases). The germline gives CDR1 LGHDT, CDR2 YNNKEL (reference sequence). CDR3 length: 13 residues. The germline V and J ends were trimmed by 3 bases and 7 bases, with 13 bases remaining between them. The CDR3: CASSHPDSSEQYF. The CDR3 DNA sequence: TGTGCCAGCAGCCACCCGGACTCCTCGGAGCAGTACTTC.